The 14 T cell receptor beta chains below all came from one sample that was sequenced in a study of blood T cell repertoires in COVID-19. Data came from immunoSEQ multiplex PCR; TCRdb stores just in-frame clones and leaves some out. The sample has 30,000 to 40,000 clones; almost 90% are singletons. Sequencing was carried out using peripheral blood. The receptors derive from a human donor in a cohort sampled during active COVID-19.

The rearrangement joins TRBV11-2 to TRBJ2-7; 8 bases fit TRBD1. Germline CDR1 and CDR2: SGHAT and FQNNGV. V shed 5 bases and J 2 bases; nucleotides not matched to a gene: 5. The CDR3 extends over 14 amino acids. The CDR3 DNA follows: TGTGCCAGCAGCGCTGGACAGGGTCCCTACGAGCAGTACTTC. It specifies CASSAGQGPYEQYF.

This sequence joins TRBV7-8 and TRBJ2-1; TRBD2 agrees at 14 bases. Germline CDR1 is SGHVS and CDR2 is FQNEAQ. The CDR3 is 18 residues long. V was pared by 2 bases and J by 4 bases, with 7 bases of the junction left unmatched. Written as DNA, the CDR3 is TGTGCCAGCAGCTTATTGTGGACTAGCGGGGGGCCTTACAATGAGCAGTTCTTC. It codes for CASSLLWTSGGPYNEQFF.

This clone occurred a few times. V and J are TRBV6-2 or TRBV6-3 and TRBJ2-3; D uncertain. Germline V gives CDR1 MNHEY, CDR2 SVGEGT. Trimming cost V 6 bases and J 0 bases, with 10 bases left between them. This CDR3 is 14 amino acids long. The CDR3: CASSLLESTDTQYF. CDR3 DNA sequence: TGTGCCAGCAGCCTTCTGGAGAGCACAGATACGCAGTATTTT.

This chain joins TRBV24-1 and TRBJ2-5; 8 bases map to TRBD2. Germline V gene lookup returns CDR1 KGHDR and CDR2 SFDVKD. V lost 7 bases and J lost 5; bases outside the gene matches: 8. CDR3 size: 14 residues. CDR3 protein: CATSDRGGSETQYF. The CDR3 nucleotides are TGTGCCACCAGCGACCGGGGGGGGAGCGAGACCCAGTACTTC.

CDR3 region: CASSAIRTGEGNTEAFF. The CDR3 DNA reads TGTGCCAGTAGTGCTATAAGAACAGGGGAAGGGAACACTGAAGCTTTCTTT. V and J are TRBV19 and TRBJ1-1; 7 bases map to TRBD1. The CDR3 runs 17 residues. The J segment lost 1 base and the V segment lost 5 bases, leaving 13 bases of the junction unmatched. Germline CDR1 and CDR2: LNHDA and SQIVND (reference sequence).

The chain joins TRBV5-1 to TRBJ1-2; 7 bases line up with TRBD1. The CDR3 runs 13 residues. Per germline, CDR1 SGHRS and CDR2 YFSETQ. V shed 2 bases, J shed 3 bases, and the junction held 1 base outside the gene matches. In DNA form, the CDR3 reads TGCGCCAGCAGCTTCCAGGGGGACTATGGCTACACCTTC. It encodes CASSFQGDYGYTF.

The rearrangement links TRBV21-1 to TRBJ1-5; the DNA was not compared with TRBD1, the D call given in the table. TRBV21-1 counts as a pseudogene. The CDR3 contains 17 residues. The CDR3 region has the DNA TGTGCCAGCAGCAAAGAAAGGGGGTTAATAGCAGGTCAGCCCCAGCATTTT. It translates to CASSKERGLIAGQPQHF.

CDR3 in amino acids: CASSSRDRGSSYEQYF. The CDR3 DNA reads as TGTGCCAGCAGCTCCCGGGACAGGGGCAGTTCCTACGAGCAGTACTTC. V gene TRBV11-1 combines with J gene TRBJ2-7, with TRBD1 matching over 10 bases. Germline CDR1 SGHAT, CDR2 FQDESV (reference sequence). With V trimmed by 4 bases and J by 1 base, 7 bases remained unmatched. The CDR3 is 16 amino acids.

The V gene is TRBV21-1, the J gene TRBJ2-7; the D call TRBD2 from the table was never checked on the DNA. TRBV21-1 is described as a pseudogene. This CDR3 spans 14 amino acids. DNA of the CDR3: TGTGCCAGCAGCCACTCCGGACTAGCCGCCGAGCAGTACTTC. It is translated as CASSHSGLAAEQYF.

V and J are TRBV11-2 and TRBJ2-2, with D perhaps TRBD1 (5 bases). The CDR3 is 16 residues long. V lost 9 bases to trimming and J lost 4 bases, with 21 bases between them. Germline V gene data show CDR1 as SGHAT and CDR2 as FQNNGV. CDR3 bases: TGTGCCAGTCCGGAACTTAATCAGGGTTCCACCGGGGAGCTGTTTTTT. Translating it yields CASPELNQGSTGELFF.

The rearrangement links TRBV12-5 to TRBJ2-3, with 8 bases lining up with TRBD2. The CDR3 has 18 residues. Germline values: CDR1 LGHNT, CDR2 FRNRAP. V dropped 1 base and J dropped 5; count of bases not matched to a gene: 14. The CDR3 nucleotides are TGTGCTAGTGGTTTGGCACCCTCGGGGGGGCGGCGGGGAGATACGCAGTATTTT. This gives the protein CASGLAPSGGRRGDTQYF.

CDR3 amino acids: CASSLGQGAGVEAFF. The CDR3 region has the DNA TGCGCCAGCAGCTTGGGGCAGGGGGCAGGAGTCGAAGCTTTCTTT. The rearrangement links TRBV5-1 to TRBJ1-1; 8 bases line up with TRBD1. This CDR3 region has 15 residues. Trimming took 0 bases from V and 8 from J; bases not matched to a gene: 9. Germline V gives CDR1 SGHRS, CDR2 YFSETQ.

This rearrangement joins TRBV4-2 to TRBJ2-7; 8 bases are a match to TRBD2. V lost 0 bases, J lost 5 bases, and 15 bases stayed unmatched. CDR1 is LGHNA, CDR2 YNFKEQ, per germline. The CDR3 contains 18 residues. In DNA, the CDR3 is TGTGCCAGCAGCCAAGATCCTGAGGGAGCGGGAGACCGACACGAGCAGTACTTC. It translates to CASSQDPEGAGDRHEQYF.

This sequence joins TRBV5-3 and TRBJ1-3, with a tentative D call TRBD1 (6 bases). TRBV5-3 is classed as an ORF, of uncertain function. The CDR3 consists of 16 residues. The germline V and J ends were trimmed by 2 bases and 4 bases, with 16 bases remaining between them. CDR3 sequence: CARSFLSRGPGNTIYF. DNA of the CDR3: TGTGCCAGAAGCTTTCTGAGCAGGGGACCAGGAAACACCATATATTTT.